This T cell receptor (beta chain) is from a study of T-cell memory formation after mild COVID-19. Whole-study context: Clusters were largely donor specific. Points from the study as a whole: Memory sampled before infection contained some responding clones, suggesting cross-reactive memory joined.

Note on this clonotype: The antigen remains undetermined.

V was cut by 2 bases and J by 5 bases, with 9 bases left in between. The germline V gene encodes CDR1 MNHEY and CDR2 SVGEGT. This CDR3 spans 13 amino acids. UMIs and sample barcodes were carried by the TCR alpha and TCR beta cDNA libraries that 5'RACE produced using constant-segment primers. One entry per CDR3 protein results from TCRdb running MiXCR on the 5' RACE reads. In the table there are a few hundred thousand distinct CDR3 sequences, under 30% of which are singletons. Input material: PBMCs or a T cell subset sorted from them (not recorded which). The TCR comes from an adult woman who had mild COVID-19 (a few samples of this study predate the infection). Cell type and time point are not known. J is TRBJ1-1 and V is TRBV6-2 or TRBV6-3; TRBD1 is a possible D gene (5 bases). The CDR3 region has the DNA TGTGCCAGCAGTTACATCGGGGGAACTGAAGCTTTCTTT. It codes for CASSYIGGTEAFF.